This T cell receptor beta chain was captured by sequencing in a study of identical twins. The V segment lost 2 bases and the J segment 1 base; nucleotides outside the gene matches: 3. The CDR3 consists of 15 residues. Germline CDR1 reads SGHTA; CDR2 reads FQGTGA. This clonotype showed up just a few times. The donors were all healthy and Caucasian. One entry per CDR3 protein results from TCRdb running MiXCR on the 5' RACE reads. Here the sample spans a few hundred thousand distinct CDR3 sequences, roughly an eighth being singletons. The same data also contributed to another study, on yellow fever vaccine responses in identical twins.

The J gene is TRBJ2-3, the V gene TRBV7-3, with TRBD2 matching 7 bases. The clonotype was recovered from a woman aged 18-35 years in good health. Sequencing was carried out using memory (CD45RO+) T cells sorted from blood. The CDR3 nucleotides read TGTGCCAGCAGCTTACAGAGCGGGGGCACAGATACGCAGTATTTT. Translated: CASSLQSGGTDTQYF.